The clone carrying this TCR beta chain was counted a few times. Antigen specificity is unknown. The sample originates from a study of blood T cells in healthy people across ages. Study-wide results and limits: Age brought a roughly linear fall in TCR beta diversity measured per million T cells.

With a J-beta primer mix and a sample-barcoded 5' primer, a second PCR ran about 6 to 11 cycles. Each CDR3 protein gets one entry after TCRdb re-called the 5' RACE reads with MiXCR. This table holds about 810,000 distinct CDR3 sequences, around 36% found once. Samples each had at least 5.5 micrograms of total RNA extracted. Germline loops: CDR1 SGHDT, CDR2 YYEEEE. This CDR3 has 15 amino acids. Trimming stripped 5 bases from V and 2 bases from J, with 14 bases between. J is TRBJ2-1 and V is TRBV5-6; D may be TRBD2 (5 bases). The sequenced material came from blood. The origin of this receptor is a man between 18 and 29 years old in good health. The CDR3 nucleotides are TGTGCCAGCAGGCCTACTAGAATCCCCTACAATGAGCAGTTCTTC. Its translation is CASRPTRIPYNEQFF.